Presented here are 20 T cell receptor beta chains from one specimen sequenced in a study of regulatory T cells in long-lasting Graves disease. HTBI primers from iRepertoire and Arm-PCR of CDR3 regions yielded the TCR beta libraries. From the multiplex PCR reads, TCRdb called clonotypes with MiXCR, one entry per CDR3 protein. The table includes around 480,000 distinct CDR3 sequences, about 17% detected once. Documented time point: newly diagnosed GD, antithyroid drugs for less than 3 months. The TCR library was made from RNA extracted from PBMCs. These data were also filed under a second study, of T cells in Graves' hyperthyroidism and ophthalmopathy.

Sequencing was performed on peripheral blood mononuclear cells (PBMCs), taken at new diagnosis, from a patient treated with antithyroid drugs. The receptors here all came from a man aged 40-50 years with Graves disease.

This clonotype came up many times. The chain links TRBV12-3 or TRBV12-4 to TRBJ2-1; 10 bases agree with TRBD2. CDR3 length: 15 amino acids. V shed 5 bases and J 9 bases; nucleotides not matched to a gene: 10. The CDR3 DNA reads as TGTGCCAGCAGTCGCGCCCTAGCGGGAGTTGCTGAGCAGTTCTTC. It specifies CASSRALAGVAEQFF.

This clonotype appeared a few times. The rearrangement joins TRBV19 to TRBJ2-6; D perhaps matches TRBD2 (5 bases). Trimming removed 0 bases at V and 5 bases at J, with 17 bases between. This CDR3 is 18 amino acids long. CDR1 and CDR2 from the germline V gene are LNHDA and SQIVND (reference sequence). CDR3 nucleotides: TGTGCCAGTAGTATAGATCCGTTGGACTCAACGAGGGCCAACGTCCTGACTTTC. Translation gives CASSIDPLDSTRANVLTF.

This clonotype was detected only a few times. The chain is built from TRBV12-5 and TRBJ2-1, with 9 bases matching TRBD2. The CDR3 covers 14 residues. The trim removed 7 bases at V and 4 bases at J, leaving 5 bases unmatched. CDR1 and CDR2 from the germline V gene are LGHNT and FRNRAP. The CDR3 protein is CASEASGVYNEQFF. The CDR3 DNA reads TGTGCTAGTGAAGCTAGCGGGGTATACAATGAGCAGTTCTTC. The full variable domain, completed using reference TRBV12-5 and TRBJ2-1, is DARVTQTPRHKVTEMGQEVTMRCQPILGHNTVFWYRQTMMQGLELLAYFRNRAPLDDSGMPKDRFSAEMPDATLATLKIQPSEPRDSAVYFCASEASGVYNEQFFGPGTRLTVL.

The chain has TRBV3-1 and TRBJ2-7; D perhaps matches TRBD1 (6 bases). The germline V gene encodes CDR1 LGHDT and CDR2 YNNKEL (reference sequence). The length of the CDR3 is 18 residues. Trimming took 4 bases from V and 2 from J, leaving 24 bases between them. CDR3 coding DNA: TGTGCCAGCAGCCGACGAGTCTCGGGACATATAGACCCCTACGAGCAGTACTTC. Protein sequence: CASSRRVSGHIDPYEQYF.

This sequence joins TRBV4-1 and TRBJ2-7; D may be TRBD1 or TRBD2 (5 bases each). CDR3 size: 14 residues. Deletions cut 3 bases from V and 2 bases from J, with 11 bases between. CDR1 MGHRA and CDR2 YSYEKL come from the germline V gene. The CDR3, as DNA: TGCGCCAGCAGCCACCCGGGGCGAACCTACGAGCAGTACTTC. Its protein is CASSHPGRTYEQYF.

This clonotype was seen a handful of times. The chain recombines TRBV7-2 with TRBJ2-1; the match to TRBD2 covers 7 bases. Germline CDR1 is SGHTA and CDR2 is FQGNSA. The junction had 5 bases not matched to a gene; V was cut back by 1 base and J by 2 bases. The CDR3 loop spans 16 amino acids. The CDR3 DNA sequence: TGTGCCAGCAGCTTAGTAGGCAGCGGGGCCTACAATGAGCAGTTCTTC. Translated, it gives CASSLVGSGAYNEQFF.

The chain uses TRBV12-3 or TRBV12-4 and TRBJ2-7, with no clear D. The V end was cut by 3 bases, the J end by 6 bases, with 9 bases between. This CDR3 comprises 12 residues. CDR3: CASSFGQLEQYF. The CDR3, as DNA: TGTGCCAGCAGTTTTGGGCAGCTCGAGCAGTACTTC.

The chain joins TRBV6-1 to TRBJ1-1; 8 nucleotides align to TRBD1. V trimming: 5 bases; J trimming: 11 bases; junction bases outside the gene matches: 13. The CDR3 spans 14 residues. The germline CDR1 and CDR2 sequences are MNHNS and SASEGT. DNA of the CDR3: TGTGCCAGCAGTCCGCCGACAGGGGCCAATTTTGCTTTCTTT. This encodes CASSPPTGANFAFF.

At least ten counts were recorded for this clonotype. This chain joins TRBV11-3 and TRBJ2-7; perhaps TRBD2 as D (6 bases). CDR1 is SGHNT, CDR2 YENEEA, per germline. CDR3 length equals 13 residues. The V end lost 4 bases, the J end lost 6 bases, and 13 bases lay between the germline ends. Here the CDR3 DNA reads TGTGCCAGCAGCTCTTACTTGGGGGGCGAGCAGTACTTC. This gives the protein CASSSYLGGEQYF.

The CDR3 sequence is CATSRGTSGEETQYF. DNA for the CDR3: TGTGCCACCAGCAGAGGGACTAGCGGGGAAGAGACCCAGTACTTC. The chain carries TRBV15 and TRBJ2-5, with 12 positions matching TRBD2. CDR1 and CDR2 (germline): LNHNV, YYDKDF (reference sequence). Germline trimming cut 1 base from V and 3 bases from J; bases unmatched to any gene: 0. The CDR3 loop spans 15 amino acids.

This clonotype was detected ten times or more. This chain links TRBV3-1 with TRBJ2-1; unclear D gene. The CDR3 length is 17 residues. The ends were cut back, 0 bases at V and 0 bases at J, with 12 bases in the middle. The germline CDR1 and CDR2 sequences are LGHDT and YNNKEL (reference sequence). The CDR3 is CASSQDLGPNSYNEQFF. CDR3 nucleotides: TGTGCCAGCAGCCAAGATCTCGGGCCCAACTCCTACAATGAGCAGTTCTTC.

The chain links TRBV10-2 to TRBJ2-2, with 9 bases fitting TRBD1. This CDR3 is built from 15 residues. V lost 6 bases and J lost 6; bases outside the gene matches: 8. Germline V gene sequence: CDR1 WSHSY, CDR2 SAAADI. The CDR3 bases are TGCGCCAGCAGAGGTCTCCGGGACAGGGCCGGGGAGCTGTTTTTT. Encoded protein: CASRGLRDRAGELFF.

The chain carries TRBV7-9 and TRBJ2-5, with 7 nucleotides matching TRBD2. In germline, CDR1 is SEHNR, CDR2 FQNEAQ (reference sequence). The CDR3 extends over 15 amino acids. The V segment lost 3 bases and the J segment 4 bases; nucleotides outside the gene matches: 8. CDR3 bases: TGTGCCAGCAGCTTGATGGCGGGAGCTGGAGAGACCCAGTACTTC. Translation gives CASSLMAGAGETQYF.

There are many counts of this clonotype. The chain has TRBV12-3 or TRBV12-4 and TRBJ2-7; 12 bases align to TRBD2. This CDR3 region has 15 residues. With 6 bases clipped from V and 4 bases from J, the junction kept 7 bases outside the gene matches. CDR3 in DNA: TGTGCCAGCAGCCCCGGACTAGCGGGAAGGTACGAGCAGTACTTC. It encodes CASSPGLAGRYEQYF.

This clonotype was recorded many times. The CDR3 nucleotides are TGTGCCAGCAGCCAAGATCGGACTAGGACCCATTACAATGAGCAGTTCTTC. This translates into CASSQDRTRTHYNEQFF. The chain carries TRBV3-1 and TRBJ2-1; 7 bases fit TRBD2. CDR1 LGHDT and CDR2 YNNKEL come from the germline V gene (reference sequence). With V trimmed by 0 bases and J by 4 bases, 9 bases remained unmatched. The CDR3 is 17 residues long.

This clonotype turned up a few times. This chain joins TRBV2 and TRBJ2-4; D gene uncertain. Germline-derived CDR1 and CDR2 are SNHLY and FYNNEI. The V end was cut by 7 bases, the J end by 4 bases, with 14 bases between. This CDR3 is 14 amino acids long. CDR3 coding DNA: TGTGCCAGCAAACCGACAAGGTCGAAAAACATTCAGTACTTC. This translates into CASKPTRSKNIQYF.

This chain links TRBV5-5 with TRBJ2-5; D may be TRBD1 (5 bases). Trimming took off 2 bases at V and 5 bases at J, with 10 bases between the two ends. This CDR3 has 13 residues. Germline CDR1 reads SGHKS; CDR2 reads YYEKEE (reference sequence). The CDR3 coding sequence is TGTGCCAGCAGCTTTAGCAGGGTCGAGACCCAGTACTTC. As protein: CASSFSRVETQYF.

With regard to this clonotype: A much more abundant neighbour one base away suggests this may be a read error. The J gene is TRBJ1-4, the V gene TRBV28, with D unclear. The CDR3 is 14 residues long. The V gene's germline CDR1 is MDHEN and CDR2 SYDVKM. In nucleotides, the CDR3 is TGTGCCAGCACCCCTTTCGGACCTAATGAAAAACAGTTTTTT. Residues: CASTPFGPNEKQFF.

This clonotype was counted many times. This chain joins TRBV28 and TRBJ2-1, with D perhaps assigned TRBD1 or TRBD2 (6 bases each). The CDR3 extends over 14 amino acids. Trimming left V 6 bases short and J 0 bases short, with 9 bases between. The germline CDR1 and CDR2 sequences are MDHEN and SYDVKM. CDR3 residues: CASRQGGSYNEQFF. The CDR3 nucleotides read TGTGCCAGCAGACAGGGAGGCTCCTACAATGAGCAGTTCTTC.

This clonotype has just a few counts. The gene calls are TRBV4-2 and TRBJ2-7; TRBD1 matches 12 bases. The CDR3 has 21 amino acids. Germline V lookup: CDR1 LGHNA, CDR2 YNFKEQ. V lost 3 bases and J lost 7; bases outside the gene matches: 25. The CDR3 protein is CASSHPFLQGQGARDDKEQYF. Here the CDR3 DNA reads TGTGCCAGCAGCCATCCGTTTCTCCAGGGACAGGGGGCGCGTGACGACAAGGAGCAGTACTTC.